This note documents a single T cell receptor (beta chain) sequence. The assay was immunoSEQ multiplex PCR, and TCRdb's table has in-frame clones only and misses some. Here the sample spans about 77,000 clones, just over 90% being singletons. This CDR3 comprises 13 residues. The V end was cut by 1 base, the J end by 4 bases, with 6 bases between. Germline CDR1 and CDR2: SGHVS and FNYEAQ. This sample is drawn from a study of OX40 agonist ivuxolimab in advanced cancers. The TCR was taken from an adult with an advanced solid tumor such as melanoma, head and neck, liver or kidney cancer. The V gene is TRBV7-6, the J gene TRBJ2-3, with D hard to call. The material sequenced was CD4+ or CD8+ T cells sorted from blood, taken in a trial of the OX40 agonist ivuxolimab. For the CDR3, the DNA is TGTGCCAGCAGCTTAGGACGATCAGATACGCAGTATTTT. Translating it yields CASSLGRSDTQYF. Filled out from reference TRBV7-6 and TRBJ2-3, the complete variable domain reads GAGVSQSPRYKVTKRGQDVALRCDPISGHVSLYWYRQALGQGPEFLTYFNYEAQQDKSGLPNDRFSAERPEGSISTLTIQRTEQRDSAMYRCASSLGRSDTQYFGPGTRLTVL.